This TCR beta chain was recorded in a study of T cells in Graves' hyperthyroidism and ophthalmopathy. Study-level information: Peripheral blood was collected at initial diagnosis, before any treatment.

Study-level findings and limits: Prediction of ophthalmopathy progression came a median around 6.5 months pre-onset. Clonotypes that were expanded in thyroid above 0.001 mostly appeared in blood too.

J lost 3 bases, V lost 1 base, and 7 bases had no gene match. Germline V gene lookup returns CDR1 DFQATT and CDR2 SNEGSKA (reference sequence). CDR3 length: 16 residues. Regarding this clonotype: Antigen unknown.

The source material, RNA transcripts, was used to amplify TCR beta CDR3 regions. Initially, a first-round RT-PCR of the TCR CDR3 employed the HTBI primer set. TCRdb re-analysed the multiplex PCR reads in MiXCR, keeping a single row per CDR3 protein. Among 690,000 or so distinct CDR3 sequences listed, over 15% were seen once. Among the patients, aged 18 to 65, hyperthyroidism was newly diagnosed and had lasted under 2 months. Source material: blood. This TCR came from a woman aged 45-59 years with Graves' hyperthyroidism that later progressed to Graves' ophthalmopathy. V and J are TRBV20-1 and TRBJ2-1; TRBD2 matches at 9 bases. CDR3 nucleotides: TGCAGTGCTAGAGCCGGGCGGGGGGGGGACTACAATGAGCAGTTCTTC. Amino acids: CSARAGRGGDYNEQFF.